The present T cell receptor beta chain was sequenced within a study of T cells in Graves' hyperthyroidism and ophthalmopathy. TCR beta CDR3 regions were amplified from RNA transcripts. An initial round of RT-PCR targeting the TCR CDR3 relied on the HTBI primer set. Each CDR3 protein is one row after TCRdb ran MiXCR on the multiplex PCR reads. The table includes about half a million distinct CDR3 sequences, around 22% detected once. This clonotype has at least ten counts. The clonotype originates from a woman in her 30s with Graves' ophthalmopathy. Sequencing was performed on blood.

The CDR3 coding sequence is TGTGCCAGCAGCCGATCAGGGGAGACCCAGTACTTC. This translates into CASSRSGETQYF. The chain joins TRBV7-9 to TRBJ2-5, with TRBD1 as a possible D gene (5 bases). V gave up 5 bases and J gave up 5 bases, with 9 bases separating them. The germline gives CDR1 SEHNR, CDR2 FQNEAQ (reference sequence). This CDR3 spans 12 amino acids.